One and the same sample provided the 24 T cell receptor beta chains below, sequenced in a study of CD8+ T cells in alopecia areata. Following RNA extraction, reverse transcription yielded cDNA that acted as the sequencing template. Data came from immunoSEQ multiplex PCR; TCRdb stores just in-frame clones and leaves some out. This table holds 150,000 to 200,000 clones, 60% found once. The treatment is: oral pan-JAK inhibitor, 5-10 mg twice daily. This material consisted of CD4+ T cells sorted from blood, taken at week 24, from a patient treated with tofacitinib. These receptors were collected from a human donor with alopecia areata.

This clone was counted a few times. This sequence joins TRBV28 and TRBJ1-5; D ambiguous. Between the trimmed V and J ends, which lost 3 bases and 4 bases, there was a span of 4 bases. The CDR3 length is 12 residues. Per the germline V gene, CDR1 is MDHEN and CDR2 is SYDVKM. The CDR3 DNA is TGTGCCAGCAGTTTTGGGAATCAGCCCCAGCATTTT. Protein product: CASSFGNQPQHF.

This sequence joins TRBV29-1 and TRBJ1-1; D is undetermined. The ends were cut back, 5 bases at V and 7 bases at J, with 14 bases in the middle. The germline V gene has CDR1 SQVTM and CDR2 ANQGSEA. This CDR3 spans 12 amino acids. The CDR3 DNA reads as TGCAGCGTTTCTCCTTCGGCGGGTGAAGCTTTCTTT. It yields the protein CSVSPSAGEAFF.

DNA for the CDR3: TGTGCCTGGAGTGTACTGGGGACAGGGGCCTCACCCCTCCACTTT. This translates into CAWSVLGTGASPLHF. The genes are TRBV30 and TRBJ1-6; 10 bases agree with TRBD1. Germline V lookup: CDR1 GTSNPN, CDR2 SVGIG (reference sequence). The CDR3 spans 15 residues. V trimming: 0 bases; J trimming: 10 bases; junction bases outside the gene matches: 6.

The genes are TRBV4-3 and TRBJ1-2; the D is unclear. Germline V gene lookup returns CDR1 LGHNA and CDR2 YSLEER. V dropped 4 bases and J dropped 4 bases, with 16 bases sitting between them. The CDR3 loop spans 15 amino acids. Here the CDR3 reads CASSPTPSGSYGYTF. The DNA for the CDR3 is TGCGCCAGCAGCCCAACCCCCAGTGGCTCCTATGGCTACACCTTC.

The chain carries TRBV6-5 and TRBJ1-6, with TRBD1 as a possible D gene (6 bases). Germline lookup yields CDR1 MNHEY and CDR2 SVGAGI. V dropped 4 bases and J dropped 7 bases, with 11 bases sitting between them. This CDR3 is built from 14 residues. The CDR3 coding sequence is TGTGCCAGCAGTTCCCAGGGGTCGAATTCACCCCTCCACTTT. Translated: CASSSQGSNSPLHF.

Remarks on this clone: The same CDR3 arises from other DNA sequences in this sample as well. The chain employs TRBV20-1 and TRBJ2-3; D is unresolved. The CDR3 has 11 residues. The germline gives CDR1 DFQATT, CDR2 SNEGSKA (reference sequence). Trimming removed 3 bases at V and 1 base at J, with 2 bases between. The CDR3 DNA sequence: TGCAGTGCTAGGGGCACAGATACGCAGTATTTT. Translated, it gives CSARGTDTQYF.

The V and J genes are TRBV11-2 and TRBJ1-1; tentative D call: TRBD1 (5 bases). Germline V CDR1 and CDR2: SGHAT, FQNNGV. Trimming took 4 bases from V and 13 from J, leaving 16 bases between them. CDR3 length: 12 amino acids. The CDR3 DNA reads as TGTGCCAGCAGCTCTGCAGGGATTCGGGTTTTCTTT. Its translation: CASSSAGIRVFF.

The rearrangement joins TRBV14 to TRBJ2-3; D possibly corresponds to TRBD2 (5 bases). There are 14 residues in the CDR3. Trimming cost V 1 base and J 4 bases, with 9 bases left between them. Germline loops: CDR1 SGHDN, CDR2 FVKESK. The CDR3, as DNA: TGTGCCAGCAGCCAAGGACTAAGCCCAGATACGCAGTATTTT. As protein: CASSQGLSPDTQYF.

This chain joins TRBV5-1 and TRBJ2-7, with no clear D. The CDR3 is made up of 13 amino acids. The germline V gene encodes CDR1 SGHRS and CDR2 YFSETQ. V lost 4 bases and J lost 5, with 13 bases in between. The CDR3 sequence: CASSSVNSNEQYF. The CDR3 nucleotides are TGCGCCAGCAGCAGCGTCAATTCGAACGAGCAGTACTTC.

The CDR3 is CASSFGASGGDTQYF. As DNA, the CDR3 is TGTGCCAGCAGTTTCGGGGCTAGCGGGGGGGATACGCAGTATTTT. This sequence joins TRBV27 and TRBJ2-3, with 11 bases matching TRBD2. V lost 3 bases, J lost 6 bases, and 5 bases stayed unmatched. The CDR3 is 15 amino acids. Per the germline V gene, CDR1 is MNHEY and CDR2 is SMNVEV (reference sequence).

The DNA of the CDR3 is TGTGCCAGCAGCTTGCAACATGTGGGTAATTCACCCCTCCACTTT. The encoded protein is CASSLQHVGNSPLHF. This chain joins TRBV11-2 and TRBJ1-6; no firm D call. The CDR3 has 15 amino acids. Germline loops: CDR1 SGHAT, CDR2 FQNNGV. V dropped 3 bases and J dropped 6 bases, with 12 bases sitting between them.

The CDR3: CASSLLPGLAGHNEQFF. The CDR3 bases are TGTGCCAGCAGCTTACTCCCTGGACTAGCGGGACACAATGAGCAGTTCTTC. This chain uses TRBV7-2 with TRBJ2-1, with 12 bases matching TRBD2. V shed 2 bases and J 5 bases; nucleotides not matched to a gene: 7. The germline CDR1 and CDR2 sequences are SGHTA and FQGNSA. CDR3 length: 17 amino acids.

This clone was seen once. The chain links TRBV29-1 to TRBJ2-3; possibly TRBD1 or TRBD2 for D (5 bases each). Trimming left V 5 bases short and J 4 bases short, with 13 bases between. This CDR3 has 13 amino acids. Germline CDR1 reads SQVTM; CDR2 reads ANQGSEA. In nucleotides, the CDR3 is TGCAGCGTTTGGGACGGGACGCCAGATACGCAGTATTTT. This gives the protein CSVWDGTPDTQYF.

This clone was observed a handful of times. A single base separates this from a much larger clone, so it may be a read error. The chain recombines TRBV6-6 with TRBJ2-1; D remains ambiguous. Germline lookup yields CDR1 MNHNY and CDR2 SVGAGI (reference sequence). Trimming took 2 bases from V and 8 from J, leaving 1 base between them. This CDR3 is 10 amino acids long. This CDR3 is CASSYHEQFF. The CDR3 DNA reads as TGTGCCAGCAGTTACCATGAGCAGTTCTTC.

CDR3 sequence: CASNPGTGVYGYTF. The CDR3 nucleotides are TGTGCCTCCAACCCGGGGACAGGGGTCTATGGCTACACCTTC. The rearrangement uses TRBV30 and TRBJ1-2; TRBD1 matches 10 bases. Per germline, CDR1 GTSNPN and CDR2 SVGIG (reference sequence). This CDR3 has 14 amino acids. J lost 4 bases, V lost 7 bases, and 9 bases had no gene match. The whole variable domain, remainder taken from reference TRBV30 and TRBJ1-2, is SQTIHQWPATLVQPVGSPLSLECTVEGTSNPNLYWYRQAAGRGLQLLFYSVGIGQISSEVPQNLSASRPQDRQFILSSKKLLLSDSGFYLCASNPGTGVYGYTFGSGTRLTVV.

The V call is TRBV6-6, the J call TRBJ2-4; perhaps D is TRBD1 or TRBD2 (6 bases each). Germline CDR1 MNHNY, CDR2 SVGAGI (reference sequence). Deletions cut 4 bases from V and 8 bases from J, with 9 bases between. This CDR3 is built from 12 residues. The CDR3 is CASSLRGDIQYF. DNA of the CDR3: TGTGCCAGCAGTTTGAGGGGGGACATTCAGTACTTC.

J is TRBJ2-1 and V is TRBV10-3; 7 positions agree with TRBD2. Germline V gene sequence: CDR1 ENHRY, CDR2 SYGVKD. CDR3 length: 15 residues. V trimming: 9 bases; J trimming: 8 bases; junction bases outside the gene matches: 16. CDR3 sequence (DNA): TGTGCCATTGGCGGGGGACCCAGAATTGGTGATGAGCAGTTCTTC. Translation gives CAIGGGPRIGDEQFF.

This chain joins TRBV23-1 and TRBJ2-2; the D is unclear. TRBV23-1 is placed among ORFs of uncertain function. This CDR3 is built from 18 residues. Trimming removed 6 bases from V and 0 bases from J, with 20 bases in between. CDR3 sequence reads: CASSPILSGCSNTGELFF. The CDR3 coding sequence is TGCGCCAGCAGCCCTATCCTATCCGGGTGTTCGAACACCGGGGAGCTGTTTTTT.

This chain joins TRBV5-1 and TRBJ2-6; D call uncertain. Deletions cut 4 bases from V and 3 bases from J, with 14 bases between. CDR3 length: 16 amino acids. CDR1 is SGHRS, CDR2 YFSETQ, per germline. The CDR3 region is CASSGDTAFGANVLTF. The CDR3 DNA follows: TGCGCCAGCAGCGGTGACACTGCCTTTGGGGCCAACGTCCTGACTTTC.

The rearrangement uses TRBV27 and TRBJ2-7, with unresolved D. Germline V lookup: CDR1 MNHEY, CDR2 SMNVEV (reference sequence). This CDR3 has 14 amino acids. V lost 6 bases and J 2 bases, leaving 14 bases between the germline ends. Here the CDR3 DNA reads TGTGCCAGCAGCCCGGTCGGTGGGGCCTACGAGCAGTACTTC. Translation gives CASSPVGGAYEQYF.

This clone was detected only a few times. The J gene is TRBJ1-4, the V gene TRBV15; D ambiguous. From germline, CDR1 is LNHNV and CDR2 YYDKDF (reference sequence). V dropped 4 bases and J dropped 0 bases, with 12 bases sitting between them. This CDR3 is built from 16 residues. This CDR3 reads CATSKDPHATNEKLFF. CDR3 coding DNA: TGTGCCACCAGCAAAGACCCTCACGCAACTAATGAAAAACTGTTTTTT.

The chain recombines TRBV7-2 with TRBJ2-5; D unresolved. V was trimmed by 3 bases and J by 3 bases, leaving 8 bases between them. Germline values: CDR1 SGHTA, CDR2 FQGNSA. The CDR3 is made up of 13 amino acids. The CDR3 coding sequence is TGTGCCAGCAGCTTGCCGACCAAAGAGACCCAGTACTTC. Residues: CASSLPTKETQYF.

The chain has TRBV2 and TRBJ1-1, with a tentative D call TRBD1 (5 bases). Germline V gives CDR1 SNHLY, CDR2 FYNNEI. The CDR3 is 13 amino acids. The ends were cut back, 5 bases at V and 7 bases at J, with 14 bases in the middle. Here the CDR3 DNA reads TGTGCCAGCAGTTCCCTTGGGACCGTTGAAGCTTTCTTT. This sequence encodes CASSSLGTVEAFF.

The gene calls are TRBV29-1 and TRBJ2-3; D is unresolved. V gave up 7 bases and J gave up 1 base, with 24 bases separating them. The CDR3 extends over 17 amino acids. In germline, CDR1 is SQVTM, CDR2 ANQGSEA. CDR3 in amino acids: CSARRLRGDFRTDTQYF. In DNA, the CDR3 is TGCAGCGCCAGACGCTTACGCGGTGATTTCCGCACAGATACGCAGTATTTT.